The 9 T cell receptor beta chains below were found in one sample sequenced in a study of blood T cell repertoires in COVID-19. Profiled with immunoSEQ multiplex PCR; TCRdb holds only in-frame clones, not every one. The table shows 250,000 to 350,000 clones, with more than 80% occurring only once. The sequencing input was peripheral blood. These receptor sequences come from a woman in her forties or fifties with COVID-19, enrolled during active disease.

The chain is built from TRBV19 and TRBJ2-2; TRBD1 is a possible D gene (5 bases). In germline, CDR1 is LNHDA, CDR2 SQIVND (reference sequence). V shed 3 bases and J shed 4 bases, with 9 bases lying between them. The CDR3 consists of 14 residues. CDR3 coding DNA: TGTGCCAGTAGTATTTTAGGGGTCACCGGGGAGCTGTTTTTT. Amino acids: CASSILGVTGELFF.

The gene calls are TRBV7-2 and TRBJ2-1; D gene unclear. The ends were cut back, 9 bases at V and 0 bases at J, with 9 bases in the middle. This CDR3 comprises 13 residues. Germline loops: CDR1 SGHTA, CDR2 FQGNSA. In DNA, the CDR3 is TGTGCCAGTGTACTTAGCTCCTACAATGAGCAGTTCTTC. Protein sequence: CASVLSSYNEQFF.

The chain employs TRBV19 and TRBJ2-3, with 11 bases matching TRBD2. From germline, CDR1 is LNHDA and CDR2 SQIVND (reference sequence). This CDR3 spans 15 amino acids. With 5 bases clipped from V and 5 bases from J, the junction kept 6 bases outside the gene matches. The CDR3 DNA reads TGTGCCAGTAGTTCCATAGCGGGAGGGCAAGATACGCAGTATTTT. Translated, it gives CASSSIAGGQDTQYF.

The CDR3 protein is CASSPPTSYEQYF. CDR3 nucleotide sequence: TGTGCCAGCTCACCACCCACTAGCTACGAGCAGTACTTC. V gene TRBV18 combines with J gene TRBJ2-7, with D possibly matching TRBD2 (5 bases). Trimming left V 0 bases short and J 3 bases short, with 6 bases between. The germline V gene has CDR1 KGHSH and CDR2 LQKENI. This CDR3 is 13 amino acids long.

The chain carries TRBV6-1 and TRBJ2-7, with D maybe TRBD2 (6 bases). This CDR3 region has 15 residues. Trimming removed 2 bases at V and 8 bases at J, with 19 bases between. Germline-derived CDR1 and CDR2 are MNHNS and SASEGT. The CDR3 coding sequence is TGTGCCAGCAGTGAATTGGAGGGGTTCGGAAGACAGCAGTACTTC. This sequence encodes CASSELEGFGRQQYF.

The chain is built from TRBV6-6 and TRBJ2-1; D possibly corresponds to TRBD2 (6 bases). Germline V gene data show CDR1 as MNHNY and CDR2 as SVGAGI (reference sequence). This CDR3 is built from 16 residues. The V and J ends lost 0 bases and 5 bases respectively, with 14 bases between them. The CDR3 DNA follows: TGTGCCAGCAGTTACTCGATAGCGGAGCCTAACAATGAGCAGTTCTTC. This sequence encodes CASSYSIAEPNNEQFF.

V usage is TRBV28 and J usage is TRBJ1-1, with 9 bases that match TRBD1. The CDR3 is 15 amino acids. CDR1 MDHEN and CDR2 SYDVKM come from the germline V gene. The trim removed 6 bases at V and 1 base at J, leaving 6 bases unmatched. The DNA for the CDR3 is TGTGCCAGCAGACCCGGACAGGGGAAGAACACTGAAGCTTTCTTT. Translated: CASRPGQGKNTEAFF.

This clone was found a few times. The chain couples TRBV4-1 to TRBJ1-2; 7 bases match TRBD1. The V gene end was trimmed by 0 bases and the J gene end by 8 bases; junction bases not matched to a gene: 6. CDR1 is MGHRA and CDR2 is YSYEKL in the germline V gene. The CDR3 sequence is 14 residues long. CDR3 coding DNA: TGCGCCAGCAGCCAAGATCCGGGACAGTACGGCTACACCTTC. This codes for CASSQDPGQYGYTF.

The chain couples TRBV15 to TRBJ1-1, with TRBD1 as a possible D gene (5 bases). Germline V gives CDR1 LNHNV, CDR2 YYDKDF (reference sequence). The ends were cut back, 1 base at V and 6 bases at J, with 15 bases in the middle. The CDR3 contains 15 residues. The CDR3 nucleotides are TGTGCCACCAGCAGAGGGGGCGTGAAGGCCTCTGAAGCTTTCTTT. Amino acid sequence: CATSRGGVKASEAFF.